This paragraph reports one T cell receptor beta chain. This clone was counted a few times. The target of this receptor is not known. No per-base quality is available; no much larger clone lies one base away. The data are from a study of cytotoxic CD8 clonotypes in ibrutinib-treated CLL listed by TCRdb under 2021. About the investigation overall: The cohort included around 16 treatment-naive and under 13 relapsed/refractory patients; roughly 17 were IGHV unmutated. The response samples were drawn at a median of approximately 12 months into treatment, with a range of about 6 to 36 months. Samples averaged about 260,000 productive templates and tens of thousands of productive rearrangements. Responses were partial in some 24 patients and complete in 2; after median about 70 months follow-up, around 15 stayed in remission and roughly twelve progressed. Cryopreserved peripheral blood mononuclear cells were collected at three points: before therapy, at response, and at either sustained remission or disease progression. Every sample from remission and from progressive disease was obtained while the patients were still on ibrutinib. Longitudinal samples were obtainable from 26 of the 86 participants in the trial. Study-wide conclusions, independent of this receptor: Public clonotypes were found to be uncommon and were observed to contract or remain stable during treatment; the increase in clonality was shown to reflect expansion of private clonotypes at ibrutinib response. An increase in clonality was observed at ibrutinib response, with clonality remaining stable during sustained remission and falling back toward baseline at progression. Baseline clonality was found to be higher than that of age-matched healthy donors and was strongly correlated with circulating CD8+ T-cell counts. Sampling times were not matched between sustained-remission and progressing patients, and lymph node repertoires were not studied.

V gives up 0 bases and J gives up 1 base, and the segment between their germline ends measures 12 bases. The CDR3 measures 16 amino acids from cysteine to phenylalanine. CDR3 DNA is the only sequence kept; it has 48 bases, read in frame from the first base. Reading the germline V gene gives CDR1 SGDLS and CDR2 YYNGEE. The goal of deep resolution MiSeq sequencing was a depth between 1 in 1 million and 1 in 200,000 T cells, and coverage averaged 10x per clonotype. The immunoSEQ hsTCRB Kit was used to generate the TCR beta libraries. For the original study's pipeline: Data were analyzed with ImmunoSEQ Data Assistant and ImmunoSEQ Analyzer, with V, D and J genes assigned per IMGT definitions. Clonality, which ranges from 0 to 1, was calculated by subtracting the normalized Shannon entropy of productive rearrangement frequencies from one. Only overrepresented clonotypes making up at least 0.05% of the repertoire of each patient were included in the public clonotype analysis. Some 13 age-matched healthy donor repertoires from immuneACCESS served as clonality controls. TCRdb took this table from immuneACCESS and kept in-frame rearrangements with V and J called. Such tables lack part of the clones; where checked against another copy, unresolved V genes explain under half of the gap, and the rest is unexplained. V and J calls plus clone size are reproduced from that table; the DNA served to infer D and trimming. The sample table records over 120,000 clones; about 75% of these occur just once. The top ten hold about 4.7% of the sample.

The sample's time point label is to be understood as: around 2 years on ibrutinib. For TCR beta library preparation, roughly 2 micrograms of genomic DNA were extracted from the cryopreserved PBMCs. Longitudinal blood samples from CLL patients on ibrutinib monotherapy underwent high-throughput TCR beta sequencing. The patients took part in an open-label, single-center phase 2 trial of ibrutinib monotherapy. This specimen consisted of PBMCs, obtained after 24 months of ibrutinib treatment. This chain joins TRBV9 to TRBJ2-3, with the D gene too uncertain to name. The clonotype was recovered from a human donor with chronic lymphocytic leukemia. Read as DNA, the sequence is TGTGCCAGCAGCGTAGTGTCCCTCCCCGGCACAGATACGCAGTATTTT. It encodes CASSVVSLPGTDTQYF. When the CDR3 is completed using the reference TRBV9 and TRBJ2-3 genes on either side, the full variable domain is DSGVTQTPKHLITATGQRVTLRCSPRSGDLSVYWYQQSLDQGLQFLIQYYNGEERAKGNILERFSAQQFPDLHSELNLSSLELGDSALYFCASSVVSLPGTDTQYFGPGTRLTVL.